Detailed here is one T cell receptor (beta chain). The antigen remains unidentified. This CDR3 region has 15 residues. CDR1 is MGHRA, CDR2 YSYEKL, per germline. Trimming pared 0 bases from V and 6 bases from J, leaving 12 bases between. This sample is drawn from a study of graft-versus-host responses after intestinal transplantation. Study details: Recipients uniformly received anti-thymocyte globulin induction, followed by tacrolimus and steroids for two to four years.

General study points: GvH clones occurred in recipient marrow; some first appeared in ileum or blood.

Generated by immunoSEQ multiplex PCR, the TCRdb table keeps only in-frame clones and is missing some. There are some 18,000 clones in the sample; about 80% occur only once, and approximately 2% lies in the top ten. The specimen comprised PBMCs, sampled 14 days after transplant. The genes are TRBV4-1 and TRBJ1-5, with D perhaps TRBD1 (5 bases). The source is a human patient who received an intestinal transplant, so some T cells may come from the graft donor. CDR3 residues: CASSQDLGAGQPQHF. As DNA, the CDR3 is TGCGCCAGCAGCCAAGATTTAGGGGCAGGTCAGCCCCAGCATTTT.